A single sample gave rise to the 13 T cell receptor beta chains below, sequenced in a study of TIL therapy for anti-PD-1-resistant metastatic lung cancer. Time point defined: pre-treatment sample, taken before nivolumab and TIL therapy. This was the immunoSEQ v3 assay. Repertoires were generated with immunoSEQ multiplex PCR, while TCRdb's copy carries only in-frame clones and drops some. The repertoire holds about 60,000 clones, approximately 69% seen once, with over 6.5% in the top ten. Sequencing was performed on blood, taken at baseline. These receptors were obtained from a person aged 25-85 years with non-small cell lung cancer.

The V call is TRBV11-3, the J call TRBJ2-1; 8 positions agree with TRBD2. Looked up from germline, CDR1 is SGHNT and CDR2 is YENEEA. Trimming cost V 0 bases and J 10 bases; bases outside gene matches: 11. The CDR3 consists of 16 residues. The CDR3 nucleotides read TGTGCCAGCAGCTTAGATAGCGGACTAGCTCACCTGGAGCAGTTCTTC. Protein: CASSLDSGLAHLEQFF.

The rearrangement joins TRBV7-6 to TRBJ2-5; 9 bases are shared with TRBD1. Germline values: CDR1 SGHVS, CDR2 FNYEAQ. V lost 5 bases, J lost 2 bases, and 12 bases stayed unmatched. CDR3 length: 17 residues. CDR3 sequence (DNA): TGTGCCAGCAGCCCCTCTTGGACAGGGGTTGGTCAAGAGACCCAGTACTTC. This codes for CASSPSWTGVGQETQYF.

V is TRBV27 and J is TRBJ2-1; 8 bases agree with TRBD2. CDR1 and CDR2 from the germline V gene are MNHEY and SMNVEV (reference sequence). With V trimmed by 0 bases and J by 8 bases, 6 bases remained unmatched. CDR3 length: 15 residues. CDR3 sequence: CASSLSPVTSDEQFF. The CDR3 DNA sequence: TGTGCCAGCAGTTTATCGCCAGTGACTAGCGATGAGCAGTTCTTC.

J is TRBJ2-3 and V is TRBV6-1; D call uncertain. V dropped 6 bases and J dropped 4 bases, with 14 bases sitting between them. Germline assignment: CDR1 MNHNS and CDR2 SASEGT. CDR3 length equals 14 residues. This CDR3 reads CASSPGVWSDTQYF. CDR3 DNA sequence: TGTGCCAGCAGCCCGGGTGTATGGTCAGATACGCAGTATTTT.

This clone came up once. The rearrangement uses TRBV7-2 and TRBJ2-3; 8 bases align to TRBD2. Germline-derived CDR1 and CDR2 are SGHTA and FQGNSA. The V and J ends lost 0 bases and 4 bases, in that order; junction bases with no gene match: 12. The CDR3 is 18 residues long. The CDR3 region is CASSLAREELAGPDTQYF. CDR3 nucleotides: TGTGCCAGCAGCTTAGCCCGAGAGGAGCTAGCGGGCCCAGATACGCAGTATTTT.

The chain is built from TRBV7-6 and TRBJ2-6; D gene ambiguous. V was clipped by 5 bases and J by 4 bases, with 9 bases between them. The CDR3 has 14 residues. CDR1 is SGHVS and CDR2 is FNYEAQ in the germline V gene. The CDR3 DNA reads as TGTGCCAGCAGCCCCGGGCCAGGGGCCAACGTCCTGACTTTC. Protein: CASSPGPGANVLTF.

The rearrangement links TRBV5-4 to TRBJ2-7; 8 nucleotides agree with TRBD1. This CDR3 comprises 14 residues. The V segment lost 4 bases and the J segment 0 bases; nucleotides outside the gene matches: 3. The germline gives CDR1 SGHNT, CDR2 YYREEE (reference sequence). The CDR3: CASSAGQASYEQYF. The CDR3 nucleotides read TGTGCCAGCAGCGCGGGACAGGCCTCCTACGAGCAGTACTTC. The complete variable domain, with remaining parts taken from reference TRBV5-4 and TRBJ2-7, reads ETGVTQSPTHLIKTRGQQVTLRCSSQSGHNTVSWYQQALGQGPQFIFQYYREEENGRGNFPPRFSGLQFPNYSSELNVNALELDDSALYLCASSAGQASYEQYFGPGTRLTVT.

The rearrangement uses TRBV19 and TRBJ2-3, with 7 bases fitting TRBD2. Germline V CDR1 and CDR2: LNHDA, SQIVND (reference sequence). With 10 bases clipped from V and 1 base from J, the junction kept 17 bases outside the gene matches. The CDR3 loop spans 17 amino acids. In nucleotides, the CDR3 is TGTGCCACCCAGGGAGGGTCCCCAAATCGTCGCACAGATACGCAGTATTTT. Protein sequence: CATQGGSPNRRTDTQYF.

This clone was counted a few times. V usage is TRBV5-1 and J usage is TRBJ1-1; tentative D call: TRBD1 (5 bases). The germline V gene encodes CDR1 SGHRS and CDR2 YFSETQ. V was trimmed by 0 bases and J by 3 bases, leaving 12 bases between them. CDR3 length: 15 amino acids. CDR3 sequence reads: CASSLDADTDTEAFF. In nucleotides, the CDR3 is TGCGCCAGCAGCTTGGATGCGGACACCGACACTGAAGCTTTCTTT.

The V and J genes are TRBV7-9 and TRBJ2-7; 12 nucleotides align to TRBD2. The germline gives CDR1 SEHNR, CDR2 FQNEAQ (reference sequence). V lost 9 bases, J lost 0 bases, and 15 bases stayed unmatched. The CDR3 has 18 amino acids. The CDR3 coding sequence is TGTGCCAGGACACTCCCGGGACTAGCGGGCCAGAGCTCCTACGAGCAGTACTTC. The encoded protein is CARTLPGLAGQSSYEQYF.

There are a few counts of this clone. This chain links TRBV19 with TRBJ2-2, with D possibly TRBD1 on 5 matching bases. CDR3 length: 15 residues. Germline CDR1 reads LNHDA; CDR2 reads SQIVND (reference sequence). V lost 6 bases and J lost 5, with 16 bases in between. The CDR3 loop is CASSIQVTKTGELFF. The CDR3 bases are TGTGCCAGTAGCATACAGGTCACTAAGACCGGGGAGCTGTTTTTT.

The rearrangement joins TRBV5-1 to TRBJ1-1, with D unresolved. V gave up 7 bases and J gave up 6 bases, with 16 bases separating them. Germline V lookup: CDR1 SGHRS, CDR2 YFSETQ. This CDR3 comprises 13 residues. The CDR3: CASGLVSLAEAFF. DNA of the CDR3: TGCGCCAGCGGCCTTGTGTCCCTGGCTGAAGCTTTCTTT.

For the CDR3, the DNA is TGCGCCAGCAGCATCGGGACAGGGGGCCATGGCTACACCTTC. Translated, it gives CASSIGTGGHGYTF. The chain recombines TRBV5-1 with TRBJ1-2; 12 bases match TRBD1. The CDR3 consists of 14 residues. The trim removed 4 bases at V and 6 bases at J, leaving 4 bases unmatched. Germline V gene data show CDR1 as SGHRS and CDR2 as YFSETQ.